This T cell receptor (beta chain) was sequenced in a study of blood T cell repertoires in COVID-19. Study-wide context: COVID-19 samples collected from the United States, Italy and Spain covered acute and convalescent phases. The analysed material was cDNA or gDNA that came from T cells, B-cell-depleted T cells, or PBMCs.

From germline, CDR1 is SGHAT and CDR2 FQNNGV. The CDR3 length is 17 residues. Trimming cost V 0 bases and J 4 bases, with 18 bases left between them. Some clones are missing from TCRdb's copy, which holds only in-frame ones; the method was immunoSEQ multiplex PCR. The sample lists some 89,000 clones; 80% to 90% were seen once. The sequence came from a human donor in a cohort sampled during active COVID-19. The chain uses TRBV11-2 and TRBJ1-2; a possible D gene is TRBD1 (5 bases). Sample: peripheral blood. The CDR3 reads CASSLEIQAAGGYGYTF. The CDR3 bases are TGTGCCAGCAGCTTAGAGATCCAGGCAGCGGGGGGCTATGGCTACACCTTC. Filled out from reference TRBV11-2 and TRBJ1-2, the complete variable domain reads EAGVAQSPRYKIIEKRQSVAFWCNPISGHATLYWYQQILGQGPKLLIQFQNNGVVDDSQLPKDRFSAERLKGVDSTLKIQPAKLEDSAVYLCASSLEIQAAGGYGYTFGSGTRLTVV.